This entry features one TCR beta chain sequence. A much larger clone sits a single nucleotide away, making a read error possible. The sample is drawn from a study of blood T cells in healthy people across ages. CDR3 length: 13 residues. Through a sample-barcoded 5' primer and a J-beta primer mix, a second PCR was run for roughly 6 to 12 cycles. TCRdb passed the 5' RACE reads through MiXCR, listing each CDR3 protein once. The sample consists of around 670,000 distinct CDR3 sequences, 25% to 30% of them appearing once. The sequence came from a woman older than 75 in good health. This chain joins TRBV12-3 or TRBV12-4 and TRBJ1-2; D call uncertain. The sequenced material came from blood. CDR3 region: CASSLAGRYGYAF. The CDR3 DNA is TGTGCCAGCAGTTTAGCAGGGCGCTATGGCTACGCCTTC.